Below, 30 T cell receptor beta chains from the same sample are listed, as sequenced in a study of Graves' ophthalmopathy and Graves' hyperthyroidism. Scientists amplified the TCR beta CDR3 regions from RNA transcripts. HTBI primers primed a first-round RT-PCR, and a second-round multiplex PCR followed. TCRdb itself ran the multiplex PCR reads through MiXCR, one entry per CDR3 protein. This table holds some 48,000 distinct CDR3 sequences, 50% to 65% found once. What was sequenced was peripheral blood. The receptor set was obtained from an adult man with Graves' ophthalmopathy.

As to this clonotype: A much more abundant neighbour one base away suggests this may be a read error. This sequence joins TRBV12-5 and TRBJ2-5, with no clear D. The CDR3 length is 14 residues. Germline lookup yields CDR1 LGHNT and CDR2 FRNRAP. Trimming took off 3 bases at V and 5 bases at J, with 13 bases between the two ends. The CDR3 loop is CASGFSSSLETQYF. As DNA, the CDR3 is TGTGCTAGTGGTTTTTCAAGTTCTCTCGAGACCCAGTACTTC. Full variable domain (outside the CDR3, taken from reference TRBV12-5 and TRBJ2-5): DARVTQTPRHKVTEMGQEVTMRCQPILGHNTVFWYRQTMMQGLELLAYFRNRAPLDDSGMPKDRFSAEMPDATLATLKIQPSEPRDSAVYFCASGFSSSLETQYFGPGTRLLVL.

The J gene is TRBJ2-2, the V gene TRBV7-2, with D possibly being TRBD1 (6 bases). CDR3 length: 17 amino acids. The V gene's germline CDR1 is SGHTA and CDR2 FQGNSA. Deletions cut 8 bases from V and 0 bases from J, with 19 bases between. CDR3 sequence reads: CASAHSINRANTGELFF. The CDR3, as DNA: TGTGCCAGCGCCCATAGTATTAACAGGGCGAACACCGGGGAGCTGTTTTTT. Full variable domain (missing parts from reference TRBV7-2 and TRBJ2-2): GAGVSQSPSNKVTEKGKDVELRCDPISGHTALYWYRQSLGQGLEFLIYFQGNSAPDKSGLPSDRFSAERTGGSVSTLTIQRTQQEDSAVYLCASAHSINRANTGELFFGEGSRLTVL.

This chain uses TRBV12-3 or TRBV12-4 with TRBJ1-6; possibly TRBD1 for D (5 bases). Deletions cut 6 bases from V and 9 bases from J, with 12 bases between. This CDR3 comprises 13 residues. This CDR3 reads CASSERGISPLHF. CDR3 in DNA: TGTGCCAGCAGCGAAAGGGGCATTTCACCCCTCCACTTT.

V is TRBV9 and J is TRBJ1-1; D possibly corresponds to TRBD1 (5 bases). V was trimmed by 4 bases and J by 2 bases, leaving 21 bases between them. Looked up from germline, CDR1 is SGDLS and CDR2 is YYNGEE. The CDR3 length is 17 residues. As DNA, the CDR3 is TGTGCCAGCAGCCCTTCATCAGGGTTCCCTGGAAACACTGAAGCTTTCTTT. It yields the protein CASSPSSGFPGNTEAFF.

This clonotype was recorded at least ten times. The chain uses TRBV27 and TRBJ2-3; D ambiguous. The V gene's germline CDR1 is MNHEY and CDR2 SMNVEV (reference sequence). CDR3 length: 15 residues. Deletions cut 4 bases from V and 2 bases from J, with 13 bases between. The CDR3 is CASSSRDRNTDTQYF. Written as DNA, the CDR3 is TGTGCCAGCAGTTCTAGGGATCGGAACACAGATACGCAGTATTTT.

The sample holds one count of this clonotype. CDR3 nucleotide sequence: TGTGCCACCAGTGACCCTAATAGCGGGAGATCCTCCTACGAGCAGTACTTC. It is translated as CATSDPNSGRSSYEQYF. The genes are TRBV24-1 and TRBJ2-7; TRBD2 matches 9 bases. Germline V lookup: CDR1 KGHDR, CDR2 SFDVKD. Losses at the gene ends were 4 bases for V and 0 bases for J; bases not matched to a gene: 9. CDR3 size: 17 residues.

The chain employs TRBV2 and TRBJ1-1; possible D gene TRBD1, 5 bases. The V end lost 5 bases, the J end lost 10 bases, and 20 bases lay between the germline ends. The CDR3 loop spans 14 amino acids. From germline, CDR1 is SNHLY and CDR2 FYNNEI. CDR3 protein: CASSFARDFARAFF. The CDR3, as DNA: TGTGCCAGCAGTTTTGCCAGGGACTTCGCGCGAGCTTTCTTT.

This clonotype was recorded many times. J is TRBJ1-3 and V is TRBV5-6; no firm D call. V gave up 4 bases and J gave up 2 bases, with 7 bases separating them. Germline V gene data show CDR1 as SGHDT and CDR2 as YYEEEE. The CDR3 contains 13 residues. Written as DNA, the CDR3 is TGTGCCAGCAGCCCGGGAGCTGGAAACACCATATATTTT. Protein: CASSPGAGNTIYF.

The chain has TRBV19 and TRBJ1-2; 7 bases align to TRBD1. Per germline, CDR1 LNHDA and CDR2 SQIVND (reference sequence). The CDR3 extends over 14 amino acids. Trimming at V came to 2 bases and at J to 8 bases, leaving 8 bases not matched to a gene. This chain's CDR3 is CASSIPDRLCGYTF. CDR3 coding DNA: TGTGCCAGTAGTATACCGGACAGGTTATGCGGCTACACCTTC.

The table lists this clonotype with many counts. The chain links TRBV6-1 to TRBJ1-2, with D possibly being TRBD1 (6 bases). The CDR3 loop spans 14 amino acids. The V gene's germline CDR1 is MNHNS and CDR2 SASEGT. V shed 5 bases and J shed 6 bases, with 16 bases lying between them. CDR3 amino acids: CASSPRRGRDGYTF. The DNA of the CDR3 is TGTGCCAGCAGTCCCCGGCGGGGGCGGGATGGCTACACCTTC.

V usage is TRBV28 and J usage is TRBJ1-5, with D unresolved. Germline lookup yields CDR1 MDHEN and CDR2 SYDVKM. Trimming removed 1 base from V and 0 bases from J, with 4 bases in between. The CDR3 is 14 residues long. CDR3 DNA: TGTGCCAGCAGTTTATATGGTAGCAATCAGCCCCAGCATTTT. Protein sequence: CASSLYGSNQPQHF.

The V gene is TRBV7-2, the J gene TRBJ2-2; perhaps D is TRBD1 or TRBD2 (5 bases each). Germline lookup yields CDR1 SGHTA and CDR2 FQGNSA. V was cut by 1 base and J by 3 bases, with 6 bases left in between. The CDR3 spans 14 residues. CDR3 sequence: CASSLVGDTGELFF. Here the CDR3 DNA reads TGTGCCAGCAGCTTAGTGGGGGACACCGGGGAGCTGTTTTTT.

This clonotype was picked up many times. The V call is TRBV20-1, the J call TRBJ2-5, with a weak D call TRBD2 (5 bases). This CDR3 is built from 15 residues. Germline V gene sequence: CDR1 DFQATT, CDR2 SNEGSKA (reference sequence). V gave up 5 bases and J gave up 3 bases, with 19 bases separating them. The DNA of the CDR3 is TGCAGTGCTGTGCCTTACTCGGGATCCAAAGAGACCCAGTACTTC. Its translation is CSAVPYSGSKETQYF.

The chain couples TRBV4-3 to TRBJ2-7; 7 bases align to TRBD1. CDR1 and CDR2 from the germline V gene are LGHNA and YSLEER. This CDR3 has 15 amino acids. Germline trimming cut 0 bases from V and 6 bases from J; bases unmatched to any gene: 8. CDR3 amino acids: CASSQDDRVGVEQYF. The CDR3 DNA follows: TGCGCCAGCAGCCAAGATGACAGGGTAGGTGTCGAGCAGTACTTC.

Many counts were recorded for this clonotype. The V call is TRBV5-6, the J call TRBJ2-3, with a tentative D call TRBD2 (7 bases). Between the trimmed V and J ends, which lost 6 bases and 2 bases, there was a span of 16 bases. The CDR3 runs to 15 residues. The germline V gene encodes CDR1 SGHDT and CDR2 YYEEEE. CDR3 in DNA: TGTGCCAGCACCACGAACGGGGGGCCCACAGATACGCAGTATTTT. It translates to CASTTNGGPTDTQYF.

The rearrangement uses TRBV5-1 and TRBJ2-1, with 12 bases matching TRBD1. Germline loops: CDR1 SGHRS, CDR2 YFSETQ. This CDR3 has 14 amino acids. J was trimmed by 10 bases and V by 4 bases; bases with no gene match: 6. Here the CDR3 reads CASSPGQGAWEQFF. The CDR3 DNA reads as TGCGCCAGCAGCCCGGGACAGGGGGCATGGGAGCAGTTCTTC. Complete variable domain (other parts from reference TRBV5-1 and TRBJ2-1): KAGVTQTPRYLIKTRGQQVTLSCSPISGHRSVSWYQQTPGQGLQFLFEYFSETQRNKGNFPGRFSGRQFSNSRSEMNVSTLELGDSALYLCASSPGQGAWEQFFGPGTRLTVL.

The chain recombines TRBV19 with TRBJ2-3; D may match TRBD1 or TRBD2 (5 bases each). There are 14 residues in the CDR3. V was cut by 6 bases and J by 6 bases, with 16 bases left in between. The V gene's germline CDR1 is LNHDA and CDR2 SQIVND (reference sequence). The CDR3 DNA is TGTGCCAGTAGGTTTGGGACCCTTGGGGATACGCAGTATTTT. It encodes CASRFGTLGDTQYF. Using reference TRBV19 and TRBJ2-3 for the parts outside the CDR3, the full variable domain is DGGITQSPKYLFRKEGQNVTLSCEQNLNHDAMYWYRQDPGQGLRLIYYSQIVNDFQKGDIAEGYSVSREKKESFPLTVTSAQKNPTAFYLCASRFGTLGDTQYFGPGTRLTVL.

This clonotype has more than one count but fewer than ten. This chain uses TRBV2 with TRBJ2-7; possibly TRBD1 for D (6 bases). V lost 4 bases and J 3 bases, leaving 10 bases between the germline ends. The CDR3 runs 13 residues. CDR1 is SNHLY, CDR2 FYNNEI, per germline. DNA for the CDR3: TGTGCCAGCAGTGGAGTAGGGGGCTACGAGCAGTACTTC. Translation gives CASSGVGGYEQYF.

The chain combines TRBV11-3 with TRBJ2-3, with D hard to call. V shed 2 bases and J shed 6 bases, with 12 bases lying between them. The CDR3 loop spans 14 amino acids. CDR1 and CDR2 (germline): SGHNT, YENEEA. For the CDR3, the DNA is TGTGCCAGCAGCTTAAGGACCCCGCCCGATACGCAGTATTTT. This codes for CASSLRTPPDTQYF. The full variable domain, in which reference TRBV11-3 and TRBJ2-3 provide the parts outside the CDR3, is EAGVVQSPRYKIIEKKQPVAFWCNPISGHNTLYWYLQNLGQGPELLIRYENEEAVDDSQLPKDRFSAERLKGVDSTLKIQPAELGDSAVYLCASSLRTPPDTQYFGPGTRLTVL.

This clonotype was detected many times. This chain joins TRBV19 and TRBJ1-1; D not resolved. Germline V lookup: CDR1 LNHDA, CDR2 SQIVND (reference sequence). Trimming stripped 6 bases from V and 12 bases from J, with 23 bases between. The CDR3 has 14 residues. The CDR3 loop reads CASRVREHPSPSFF. The CDR3, as DNA: TGTGCCAGTAGAGTTCGGGAACACCCTTCCCCGTCTTTCTTT.

The rearrangement links TRBV9 to TRBJ1-5; D may be TRBD1 (6 bases). Germline CDR1 and CDR2: SGDLS and YYNGEE. Trimming took 3 bases from V and 4 from J, leaving 11 bases between them. The CDR3 is made up of 14 amino acids. CDR3 DNA sequence: TGTGCCAGCAGCGACCGGGACACTAATCAGCCCCAGCATTTT. It translates to CASSDRDTNQPQHF.

This clonotype was seen repeatedly, ten times or more. The CDR3: CASSLGGQTNQPQHF. CDR3 coding DNA: TGTGCCAGCAGCTTGGGGGGACAAACCAATCAGCCCCAGCATTTT. The chain recombines TRBV5-8 with TRBJ1-5, with D possibly matching TRBD1 (6 bases). This CDR3 contains 15 residues. V dropped 0 bases and J dropped 3 bases, with 10 bases sitting between them. Germline-derived CDR1 and CDR2 are SGHTS and YDEGEE.

V and J are TRBV12-3 or TRBV12-4 and TRBJ2-7; the D gene is possibly TRBD1 (7 bases). The CDR3 has 14 residues. The CDR3 loop is CASGDRERAYEQYF. The DNA for the CDR3 is TGTGCTAGCGGAGACAGGGAAAGGGCCTACGAGCAGTACTTC.

A remark on this clonotype: The junction departs from the called germline gene at one end, perhaps through a read error. The rearrangement joins TRBV12-3 or TRBV12-4 to TRBJ2-7; no firm D call. The CDR3 loop spans 16 amino acids. CDR3 amino acids: CVSSSGPANNHYEQYF. The CDR3 coding sequence is TGTGTCAGCAGTTCGGGCCCAGCAAACAATCACTACGAGCAGTACTTC.

The chain joins TRBV5-1 to TRBJ2-7, with no clear D. V dropped 0 bases and J dropped 3 bases, with 13 bases sitting between them. This CDR3 spans 15 amino acids. CDR1 and CDR2 (germline): SGHRS, YFSETQ. CDR3 amino acids: CASSLDVDRLYEQYF. The CDR3 nucleotides read TGCGCCAGCAGCTTGGACGTGGACCGACTCTACGAGCAGTACTTC. The entire variable domain, with the rest obtained from reference TRBV5-1 and TRBJ2-7, is as follows: KAGVTQTPRYLIKTRGQQVTLSCSPISGHRSVSWYQQTPGQGLQFLFEYFSETQRNKGNFPGRFSGRQFSNSRSEMNVSTLELGDSALYLCASSLDVDRLYEQYFGPGTRLTVT.

This clonotype has at least ten counts. A much larger clone lies one base from this, so it may be a read error. The chain has TRBV9 and TRBJ1-6, with 8 bases identical to TRBD1. Germline CDR1 SGDLS, CDR2 YYNGEE. V trimming: 4 bases; J trimming: 15 bases; junction bases outside the gene matches: 12. The CDR3 length is 14 residues. This chain's CDR3 is CASSPETGDTLLHF. DNA of the CDR3: TGTGCCAGCAGCCCAGAGACAGGGGACACACTCCTCCACTTT.

Details on this clonotype: With a much larger clone just one base away, this may be a read error. The J gene is TRBJ2-5, the V gene TRBV5-5; D unresolved. Trimming stripped 4 bases from V and 3 bases from J, with 19 bases between. The germline CDR1 and CDR2 sequences are SGHKS and YYEKEE (reference sequence). The CDR3 runs to 16 residues. CDR3 residues: CASSPGLRREEETQYF. CDR3 nucleotide sequence: TGTGCCAGCAGCCCCGGGTTACGACGAGAAGAAGAGACCCAGTACTTC.

This chain uses TRBV7-2 with TRBJ1-5, with D hard to call. This CDR3 has 14 residues. Trimming cost V 1 base and J 7 bases, with 11 bases left between them. In germline, CDR1 is SGHTA, CDR2 FQGNSA. CDR3 bases: TGTGCCAGCAGCTTAGGGAAAGGAAACCAGCCCCAGCATTTT. Amino acid sequence: CASSLGKGNQPQHF.

Regarding this clonotype: One base away lies a much larger clone, so this may be a sequencing read error. The V and J genes are TRBV25-1 and TRBJ2-1; 14 bases agree with TRBD2. The CDR3 loop spans 16 amino acids. The V gene's germline CDR1 is MGHDK and CDR2 SYGVNS. The CDR3 protein is CASSPLGLAGGNEQLF. The CDR3 DNA is TGTGCCAGCTCACCCCTTGGACTAGCGGGAGGCAATGAGCAGCTCTTC.

The chain is built from TRBV28 and TRBJ2-3, with 7 bases lining up with TRBD1. V was clipped by 3 bases and J by 1 base; unmatched bases: 4. Looked up from germline, CDR1 is MDHEN and CDR2 is SYDVKM. The CDR3 is made up of 15 amino acids. The CDR3 reads CASSLTGSGTDTQYF. The CDR3 coding sequence is TGTGCCAGCAGTTTGACAGGGTCTGGCACAGATACGCAGTATTTT. Full variable domain (missing parts from reference TRBV28 and TRBJ2-3): DVKVTQSSRYLVKRTGEKVFLECVQDMDHENMFWYRQDPGLGLRLIYFSYDVKMKEKGDIPEGYSVSREKKERFSLILESASTNQTSMYLCASSLTGSGTDTQYFGPGTRLTVL.